The 28 T cell receptor beta chains reported below all come from one sample, sequenced in a study. One entry per CDR3 protein results from TCRdb running MiXCR on the reads. The repertoire holds about 7,100 distinct CDR3 sequences, with 32% as singletons. Sequencing was performed on blood. Every receptor here comes from a human donor.

V and J are TRBV29-1 and TRBJ1-1; D remains unclear. Germline CDR1 and CDR2: SQVTM and ANQGSEA. The CDR3 is 11 amino acids. V was trimmed by 4 bases and J by 1 base, leaving 4 bases between them. The CDR3 is CSVGSNTEAFF. In nucleotides, the CDR3 is TGCAGCGTTGGATCGAACACTGAAGCTTTCTTT.

This clonotype has a count of ten or more. The rearrangement uses TRBV28 and TRBJ1-1, with 7 bases lining up with TRBD1. Germline CDR1 reads MDHEN; CDR2 reads SYDVKM. The CDR3 is 15 amino acids. Trimming cost V 2 bases and J 5 bases; bases outside gene matches: 8. The CDR3 is CASSLGGQSGTEAFF. For the CDR3, the DNA is TGTGCCAGCAGTTTAGGGGGACAGTCGGGAACTGAAGCTTTCTTT.

This clonotype was counted ten times or more. The chain combines TRBV4-2 with TRBJ1-5; D gene ambiguous. Trimming removed 1 base from V and 5 bases from J, with 12 bases in between. CDR3 length: 15 residues. Germline V lookup: CDR1 LGHNA, CDR2 YNFKEQ. In nucleotides, the CDR3 is TGTGCCAGCAGCCAAGCCAGGACCGGCGATCAGCCCCAGCATTTT. It translates to CASSQARTGDQPQHF.

This chain uses TRBV4-2 with TRBJ1-2; 7 nucleotides agree with TRBD1. Germline CDR1 LGHNA, CDR2 YNFKEQ. This CDR3 has 13 residues. V lost 1 base, J lost 14 bases, and 10 bases stayed unmatched. CDR3 DNA sequence: TGTGCCAGCAGCCAAGGGACTAAGCAGGGGGAGACCTTC. Encoded protein: CASSQGTKQGETF.

Sample share makes this clonotype medium-sized. V usage is TRBV29-1 and J usage is TRBJ2-3, with TRBD1 matching 7 bases. The length of the CDR3 is 13 residues. Germline CDR1 and CDR2: SQVTM and ANQGSEA. V dropped 4 bases and J dropped 0; count of bases not matched to a gene: 1. CDR3: CSVVRGSTDTQYF. Here the CDR3 DNA reads TGCAGCGTTGTCAGGGGGAGCACAGATACGCAGTATTTT.

This chain links TRBV4-2 with TRBJ2-1; 9 nucleotides match TRBD2. The length of the CDR3 is 18 residues. J lost 5 bases, V lost 4 bases, and 15 bases had no gene match. Germline V gene lookup returns CDR1 LGHNA and CDR2 YNFKEQ. The CDR3 spells CASSPFSGSVVRNNEQFF. The CDR3 DNA follows: TGTGCCAGCAGCCCCTTTAGCGGGAGTGTCGTAAGGAACAATGAGCAGTTCTTC.

This clonotype is a singleton in its sample. The chain carries TRBV29-1 and TRBJ2-5; D possibly corresponds to TRBD2 (6 bases). Germline CDR1 SQVTM, CDR2 ANQGSEA. The CDR3 sequence is 15 residues long. Trimming cost V 8 bases and J 10 bases, with 29 bases left between them. The CDR3 here is CSSSISGRHGGSQYF. CDR3 in DNA: TGCAGCAGTTCGATAAGCGGCCGCCATGGAGGGAGCCAGTACTTC.

V usage is TRBV30 and J usage is TRBJ2-1; 7 bases are shared with TRBD2. This CDR3 has 15 residues. J lost 12 bases, V lost 4 bases, and 18 bases had no gene match. CDR1 GTSNPN and CDR2 SVGIG come from the germline V gene (reference sequence). The CDR3 sequence: CAWTETSRYTDTQFF. The CDR3 nucleotides are TGTGCCTGGACCGAGACTAGCCGGTACACAGATACGCAGTTCTTC.

Many counts were recorded for this clonotype. The CDR3 sequence: CSARAGANSPLHF. The CDR3 nucleotides read TGCAGTGCTAGAGCAGGGGCTAATTCACCCCTCCACTTT. The chain uses TRBV20-1 and TRBJ1-6, with D possibly being TRBD1 (6 bases). Germline V gene data show CDR1 as DFQATT and CDR2 as SNEGSKA (reference sequence). V lost 1 base and J 6 bases, leaving 7 bases between the germline ends. CDR3 length equals 13 residues.

By sample fraction, this clonotype is medium-sized. This chain joins TRBV20-1 and TRBJ2-7; D perhaps matches TRBD1 (6 bases). The CDR3 covers 13 residues. V lost 0 bases, J lost 4 bases, and 10 bases lay in between. Looked up from germline, CDR1 is DFQATT and CDR2 is SNEGSKA (reference sequence). This CDR3 is CSARERTDYEQYF. The CDR3 bases are TGCAGTGCTAGAGAAAGGACAGATTACGAGCAGTACTTC.

This clonotype was seen at least ten times. The chain uses TRBV6-2 or TRBV6-3 and TRBJ2-4; possible D gene TRBD2, 6 bases. This CDR3 has 17 residues. V lost 4 bases to trimming and J lost 0 bases, with 16 bases between them. CDR1 is MNHEY and CDR2 is SVGEGT in the germline V gene. For the CDR3, the DNA is TGTGCCAGCAGTTCCCCTGGGGACTTACTAGCCAAAAACATTCAGTACTTC. Translated, it gives CASSSPGDLLAKNIQYF.

The chain uses TRBV29-1 and TRBJ1-3; D might be TRBD1 (5 bases). V lost 0 bases, J lost 7 bases, and 7 bases lay in between. Germline assignment: CDR1 SQVTM and CDR2 ANQGSEA. This CDR3 region has 12 residues. The chain's CDR3 is CSVEDGGNTIYF. CDR3 in DNA: TGCAGCGTTGAAGATGGGGGGAACACCATATATTTT.

This clonotype is categorized as medium-sized (0.01 to 0.1%). This rearrangement joins TRBV4-2 to TRBJ1-6; no clear D gene. Per the germline V gene, CDR1 is LGHNA and CDR2 is YNFKEQ. The CDR3 totals 16 residues. V lost 0 bases and J lost 10, with 16 bases in between. This CDR3 reads CASSQDLEAVKSPLHF. CDR3 DNA: TGTGCCAGCAGCCAAGACTTGGAAGCGGTTAAATCACCCCTCCACTTT.

Sample share makes this clonotype medium-sized. This chain joins TRBV7-8 and TRBJ1-3, with D unresolved. V lost 5 bases to trimming and J lost 8 bases, with 16 bases between them. Looked up from germline, CDR1 is SGHVS and CDR2 is FQNEAQ. There are 14 residues in the CDR3. In nucleotides, the CDR3 is TGTGCCAGCAGCCCTCGACCCGGTCTGGACACCATATATTTT. Translation: CASSPRPGLDTIYF.

The chain recombines TRBV13 with TRBJ1-1; TRBD1 might be the D (6 bases). The CDR3 runs 14 residues. Trimming removed 3 bases at V and 6 bases at J, with 14 bases between. Germline V gene data show CDR1 as PRHDT and CDR2 as FYEKMQ (reference sequence). The CDR3 loop reads CASSFAGAEAEAFF. CDR3 DNA: TGTGCCAGCAGCTTTGCAGGGGCTGAGGCTGAAGCTTTCTTT.

This clonotype is judged medium-sized. The V call is TRBV20-1, the J call TRBJ1-2; no definite D call. This CDR3 contains 13 residues. Germline V gene data show CDR1 as DFQATT and CDR2 as SNEGSKA (reference sequence). The V and J ends lost 1 base and 6 bases respectively, with 12 bases between them. The CDR3 DNA follows: TGCAGTGCTAGAGCAGTCCCGATAGATGGCTACACCTTC. Its protein is CSARAVPIDGYTF.

The chain is built from TRBV20-1 and TRBJ2-1, with 8 bases lining up with TRBD2. The CDR3 loop spans 22 amino acids. In germline, CDR1 is DFQATT, CDR2 SNEGSKA (reference sequence). Trimming removed 8 bases from V and 6 bases from J; junction bases left unmatched: 36. CDR3 residues: CSSISGRHGGTRSTGRINEQFF. Here the CDR3 DNA reads TGCAGTTCGATAAGCGGCCGCCATGGAGGGACTAGGTCAACCGGGAGGATCAATGAGCAGTTCTTC.

V gene TRBV4-2 combines with J gene TRBJ1-6; D call uncertain. CDR3 length: 11 residues. CDR1 and CDR2 from the germline V gene are LGHNA and YNFKEQ. V was shortened by 6 bases and J by 14 bases, with 11 bases between the two germline ends. The CDR3 DNA is TGTGCCAGCAGTTCGATAAGCGCCCTCCACTTT. It yields the protein CASSSISALHF.

V and J are TRBV30 and TRBJ2-1; 9 bases agree with TRBD2. From germline, CDR1 is GTSNPN and CDR2 SVGIG (reference sequence). J gave up 8 bases and V 3 bases, and 8 bases lay outside the gene matches. The CDR3 runs 14 residues. Here the CDR3 reads CAWSDSGRSDEQFF. CDR3 sequence (DNA): TGTGCCTGGAGCGATAGCGGGAGATCCGATGAGCAGTTCTTC.

The chain employs TRBV29-1 and TRBJ1-2; D is uncertain. The V and J ends lost 4 bases and 4 bases respectively, with 7 bases between them. The V gene's germline CDR1 is SQVTM and CDR2 ANQGSEA. This CDR3 has 11 amino acids. The CDR3 loop is CSVVSSYGYTF. The CDR3 DNA reads as TGCAGCGTTGTGTCGAGCTATGGCTACACCTTC.

Ten or more counts support this clonotype. The gene calls are TRBV20-1 and TRBJ1-2; 9 positions match TRBD1. With 4 bases clipped from V and 9 bases from J, the junction kept 9 bases outside the gene matches. The length of the CDR3 is 13 residues. The germline V gene has CDR1 DFQATT and CDR2 SNEGSKA (reference sequence). Here the CDR3 reads CSATGDRAASYTF. The CDR3, as DNA: TGCAGTGCTACCGGGGACAGGGCTGCGAGCTACACCTTC.

To note about this clonotype: In this CDR3 the conserved last residue, phenylalanine or tryptophan, is missing, so a read error is likely. No DNA is shown, since the ends of the CDR3 on it are uncertain; the CDR3 is the one TCRdb lists. This rearrangement joins TRBV4-2 to TRBJ1-3. Germline loops: CDR1 LGHNA, CDR2 YNFKEQ. The CDR3 adds up to 8 amino acids, both ends counted. The chain's CDR3 is CASSQDQA.

The V gene is TRBV5-2, the J gene TRBJ2-1; TRBD1, the D gene given by the table, was not confirmed from the DNA. TRBV5-2 counts as a pseudogene. The CDR3 totals 15 residues. CDR3 DNA: TGTGCCAGCAACCCCGGGACAGCCGCAGACAATGAGCAGTTCTTC. Protein sequence: CASNPGTAADNEQFF.

By proportion, this clonotype is medium-sized (0.01 to 0.1%). The rearrangement links TRBV7-3 to TRBJ1-2, with D perhaps matching TRBD1 (6 bases). The CDR3 loop spans 15 amino acids. Germline loops: CDR1 SGHTA, CDR2 FQGTGA. V was cut by 4 bases and J by 6 bases, with 18 bases left in between. The chain's CDR3 is CASSSTGREVHGYTF. The CDR3 DNA follows: TGTGCCAGCAGCTCGACAGGACGGGAGGTTCATGGCTACACCTTC. Together with reference TRBV7-3 and TRBJ1-2, the CDR3 gives the full variable domain: GAGVSQTPSNKVTEKGKYVELRCDPISGHTALYWYRQSLGQGPEFLIYFQGTGAADDSGLPNDRFFAVRPEGSVSTLKIQRTERGDSAVYLCASSSTGREVHGYTFGSGTRLTVV.

The chain is built from TRBV25-1 and TRBJ1-2; D is unresolved. Trimming left V 7 bases short and J 6 bases short, with 6 bases between. CDR1 and CDR2 from the germline V gene are MGHDK and SYGVNS. CDR3 length: 10 amino acids. CDR3 coding DNA: TGTGCCAGCAAAGAGGATGGCTACACCTTC. It specifies CASKEDGYTF.

V gene TRBV30 combines with J gene TRBJ2-3; weak D call: TRBD2 (6 bases). The V and J ends lost 8 bases and 2 bases respectively, with 11 bases between them. CDR1 is GTSNPN and CDR2 is SVGIG in the germline V gene (reference sequence). The CDR3 is 12 amino acids. CDR3 nucleotides: TGTGCCATGGAGGGTTCCACAGATACGCAGTATTTT. Its translation: CAMEGSTDTQYF.

The chain links TRBV30 to TRBJ2-5, with D possibly matching TRBD2 (6 bases). This CDR3 is built from 13 residues. The germline CDR1 and CDR2 sequences are GTSNPN and SVGIG (reference sequence). V gave up 2 bases and J gave up 5 bases, with 12 bases separating them. In nucleotides, the CDR3 is TGTGCCTGGAGTCCCCGGGAGTGGGAGACCCAGTACTTC. It translates to CAWSPREWETQYF.

The chain couples TRBV30 to TRBJ1-1; D is unclear. The CDR3 length is 11 residues. The V end was cut by 4 bases, the J end by 4 bases, with 7 bases between. Per the germline V gene, CDR1 is GTSNPN and CDR2 is SVGIG (reference sequence). The CDR3 nucleotides read TGTGCCTGGACGTCATTCACTGAAGCTTTCTTT. Translated, it gives CAWTSFTEAFF.